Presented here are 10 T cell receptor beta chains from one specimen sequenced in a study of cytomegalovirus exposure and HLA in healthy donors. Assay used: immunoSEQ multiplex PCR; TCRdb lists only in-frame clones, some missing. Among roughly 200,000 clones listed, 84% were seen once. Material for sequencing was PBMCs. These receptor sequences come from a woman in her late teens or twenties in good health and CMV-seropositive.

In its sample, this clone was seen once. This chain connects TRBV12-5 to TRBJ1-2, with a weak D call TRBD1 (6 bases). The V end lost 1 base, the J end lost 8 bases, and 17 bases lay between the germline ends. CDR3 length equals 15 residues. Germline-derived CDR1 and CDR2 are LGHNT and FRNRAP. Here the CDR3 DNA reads TGTGCTAGTGGTTTGGACCCCGGGACATTCAAAGGCTACACCTTC. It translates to CASGLDPGTFKGYTF.

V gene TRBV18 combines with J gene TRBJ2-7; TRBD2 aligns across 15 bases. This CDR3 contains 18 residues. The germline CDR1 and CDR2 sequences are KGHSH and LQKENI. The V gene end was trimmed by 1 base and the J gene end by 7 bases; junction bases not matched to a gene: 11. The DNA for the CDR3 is TGTGCCAGCTCACCACTGGGACTAGCGGGAGGATTTTCCTCGGAGCAGTACTTC. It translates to CASSPLGLAGGFSSEQYF.

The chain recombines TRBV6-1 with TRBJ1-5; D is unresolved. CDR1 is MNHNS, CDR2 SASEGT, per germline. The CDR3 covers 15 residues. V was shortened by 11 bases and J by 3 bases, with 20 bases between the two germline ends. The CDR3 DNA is TGTGCCTCGAAATCTGACTACGGGAACAATCAGCCCCAGCATTTT. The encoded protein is CASKSDYGNNQPQHF.

The CDR3 DNA sequence: TGTGCCAGCAGCGCGGGGGCCGGTAATTCACCCCTCCACTTT. This encodes CASSAGAGNSPLHF. The chain is built from TRBV7-3 and TRBJ1-6; D might be TRBD1 (6 bases). Germline V gene data show CDR1 as SGHTA and CDR2 as FQGTGA. The CDR3 runs 14 residues. Between the trimmed V and J ends, which lost 5 bases and 6 bases, there was a span of 11 bases.

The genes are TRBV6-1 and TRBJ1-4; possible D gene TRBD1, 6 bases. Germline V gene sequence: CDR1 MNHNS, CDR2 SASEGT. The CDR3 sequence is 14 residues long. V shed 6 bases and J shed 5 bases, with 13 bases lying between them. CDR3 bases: TGTGCCAGCAGCACAGGGAGGGGGAATGAAAAACTGTTTTTT. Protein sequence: CASSTGRGNEKLFF.

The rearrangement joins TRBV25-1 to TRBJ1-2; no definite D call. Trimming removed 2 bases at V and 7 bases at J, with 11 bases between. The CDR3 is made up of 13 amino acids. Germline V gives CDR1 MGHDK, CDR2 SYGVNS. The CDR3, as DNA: TGTGCCAGCAGTGAAGACTGGGTCGGTGGCTACACCTTC. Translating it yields CASSEDWVGGYTF.

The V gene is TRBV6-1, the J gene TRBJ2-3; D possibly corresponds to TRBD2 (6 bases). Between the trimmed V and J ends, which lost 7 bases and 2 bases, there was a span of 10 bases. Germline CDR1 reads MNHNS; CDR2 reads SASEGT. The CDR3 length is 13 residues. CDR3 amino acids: CASTGGTTDTQYF. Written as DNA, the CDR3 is TGTGCCAGCACTGGGGGGACCACAGATACGCAGTATTTT.

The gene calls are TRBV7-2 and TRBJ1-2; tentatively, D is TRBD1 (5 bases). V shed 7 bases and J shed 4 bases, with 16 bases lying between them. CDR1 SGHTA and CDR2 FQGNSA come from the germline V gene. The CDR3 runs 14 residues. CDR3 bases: TGTGCCAGCACCGGCAGGGAAAACAGCTATGGCTACACCTTC. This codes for CASTGRENSYGYTF.

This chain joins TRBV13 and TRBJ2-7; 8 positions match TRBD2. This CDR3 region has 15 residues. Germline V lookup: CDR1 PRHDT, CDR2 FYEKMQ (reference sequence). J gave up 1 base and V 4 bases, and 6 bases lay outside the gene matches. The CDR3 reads CASSSHSGKSYEQYF. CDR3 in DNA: TGTGCCAGCAGCTCACATAGCGGGAAGTCCTACGAGCAGTACTTC.

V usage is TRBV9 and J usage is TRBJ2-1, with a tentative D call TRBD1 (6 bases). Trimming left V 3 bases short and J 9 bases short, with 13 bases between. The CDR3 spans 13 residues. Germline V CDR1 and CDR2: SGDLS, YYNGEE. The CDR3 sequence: CASSAPGTPEQFF. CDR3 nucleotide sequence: TGTGCCAGCAGCGCCCCCGGGACACCTGAGCAGTTCTTC.